This entry describes one TCR beta chain. This record belongs to a study of blood T cell repertoires in COVID-19. Study background: T cells, B-cell-depleted T cells, or PBMCs supplied cDNA or gDNA.

Those who participated ranged in age from roughly 18 to 95 years and resided in around 22 US areas. Germline assignment: CDR1 KGHDR and CDR2 SFDVKD. V lost 4 bases and J 0 bases, leaving 15 bases between the germline ends. CDR3 length: 17 amino acids. The authors' processing: For nucleated cells, counts were estimated from reference gene primer amplification. Sequenced by immunoSEQ multiplex PCR; TCRdb stores in-frame clones only, minus some. V, J and clone size derive from that table, while D and trimming were established from the DNA sequence. This sample has 300,000 to 450,000 clones; about 90% occur once, and the top ten carry 1%.

The specimen was PBMCs or T cells enriched from blood (not recorded which). The clonotype originates from a woman aged 25 to 39 who had been exposed to COVID-19. The chain combines TRBV24-1 with TRBJ2-1; D is unclear. CDR3 loop: CATSERLGVSSYNEQFF. The DNA of the CDR3 is TGTGCCACCAGTGAGCGTCTGGGCGTCAGCTCCTACAATGAGCAGTTCTTC.